One T cell receptor (beta chain) is described in this entry. Its antigen is not identified. UMIs that included a 6-nucleotide sample barcode were added by template switching, which took place during cDNA synthesis. TCRdb processed the 5' RACE reads again and assigns one entry to each CDR3 protein, with no DNA. The listing records a few hundred thousand distinct CDR3 sequences. The CDR3 contains 13 residues. Germline loops: CDR1 DFQATT, CDR2 SNEGSKA (reference sequence). The record originates from a study of monozygotic twins with inflammatory bowel disease. Regarding the study as a whole: Immunosuppressive treatments differing between patients may have added repertoire variability.

The chain carries TRBV20-1 and TRBJ1-6; TCRdb gives TRBD1 as the D gene, but with no DNA this cannot be confirmed. Sequences were obtained from blood. This receptor was obtained from a human donor with ulcerative colitis or Crohn's disease, or a healthy co-twin of an affected twin (not recorded which). CDR3 amino acids: CSARTGNNLPLHF.